This TCR beta chain was obtained from a study of T cell repertoires in cytomegalovirus infection. Study at large: From public TCR beta signatures came an indication of both CMV infection and matching HLA type. Study-wide results and limits: Dominating the ex vivo response were HLA-C-restricted CMV-specific TCR beta clonotypes. Using cumulative public TCR beta family frequency, the authors identified those who carried CMV together with the relevant HLA.

Comments on this clonotype: Its antigen is as yet unknown.

V lost 3 bases and J lost 3, with 9 bases in between. CDR1 is SGHTA and CDR2 is FQGNSA in the germline V gene. The CDR3 sequence is 14 residues long. MiXCR, run by TCRdb on the reads, gives a single entry per CDR3 protein. The sample has about 63,000 distinct CDR3 sequences; 20% to 25% are singletons. The origin of this receptor is a human donor in good health (CMV status not recorded). Some clones in this sample may be carry-over from other donors' samples. The sample consisted of CD8+ T cells from cultured PBMCs, taken from culture after CMV antigen stimulation. This sequence joins TRBV7-2 and TRBJ1-5; no reliable D call. The CDR3 loop is CASSLSSINQPQHF. In nucleotides, the CDR3 is TGTGCCAGCAGCTTGTCCAGTATCAATCAGCCCCAGCATTTT. Full variable domain (missing parts from reference TRBV7-2 and TRBJ1-5): GAGVSQSPSNKVTEKGKDVELRCDPISGHTALYWYRQSLGQGLEFLIYFQGNSAPDKSGLPSDRFSAERTGGSVSTLTIQRTQQEDSAVYLCASSLSSINQPQHFGDGTRLSIL.